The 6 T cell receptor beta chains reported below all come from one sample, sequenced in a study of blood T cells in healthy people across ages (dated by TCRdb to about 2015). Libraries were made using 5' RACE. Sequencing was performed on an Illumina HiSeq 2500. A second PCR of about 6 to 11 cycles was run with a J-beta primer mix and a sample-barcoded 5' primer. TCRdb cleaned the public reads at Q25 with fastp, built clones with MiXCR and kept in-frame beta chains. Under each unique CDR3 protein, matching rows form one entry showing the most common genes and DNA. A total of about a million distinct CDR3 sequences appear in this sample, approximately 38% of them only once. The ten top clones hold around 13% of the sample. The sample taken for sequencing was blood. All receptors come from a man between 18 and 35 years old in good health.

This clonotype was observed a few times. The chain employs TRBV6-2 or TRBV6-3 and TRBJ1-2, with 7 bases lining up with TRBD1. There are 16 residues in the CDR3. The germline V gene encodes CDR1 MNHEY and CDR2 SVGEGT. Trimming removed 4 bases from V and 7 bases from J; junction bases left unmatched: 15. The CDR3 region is CASSSKLRQGLVGYTF. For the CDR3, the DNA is TGTGCCAGCAGTTCCAAACTCCGACAGGGACTGGTTGGCTACACCTTC.

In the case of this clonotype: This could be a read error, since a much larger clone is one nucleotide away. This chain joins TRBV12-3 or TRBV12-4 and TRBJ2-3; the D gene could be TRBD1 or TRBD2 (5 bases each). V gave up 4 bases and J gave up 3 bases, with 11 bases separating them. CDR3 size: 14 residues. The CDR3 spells CASSSTGLTDTQYF. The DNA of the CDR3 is TGTGCCAGCAGTTCCACGGGGCTAACAGATACGCAGTATTTT.

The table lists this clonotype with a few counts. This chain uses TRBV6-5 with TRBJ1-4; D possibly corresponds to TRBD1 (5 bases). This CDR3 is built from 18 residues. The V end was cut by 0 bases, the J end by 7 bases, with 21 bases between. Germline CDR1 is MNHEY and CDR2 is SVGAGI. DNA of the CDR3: TGTGCCAGCAGTTACTCGATTGGACAAAGGAGTGTAGGTGAAAAACTGTTTTTT. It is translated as CASSYSIGQRSVGEKLFF.

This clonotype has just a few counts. In DNA form, the CDR3 reads TGTGCCAGCAACCCACGGGACAGGGGTGACCATGAGCAGTACTTC. Protein sequence: CASNPRDRGDHEQYF. The chain carries TRBV12-3 or TRBV12-4 and TRBJ2-5, with TRBD1 matching over 10 bases. CDR3 length: 15 residues. J gave up 11 bases and V 7 bases, and 16 bases lay outside the gene matches.

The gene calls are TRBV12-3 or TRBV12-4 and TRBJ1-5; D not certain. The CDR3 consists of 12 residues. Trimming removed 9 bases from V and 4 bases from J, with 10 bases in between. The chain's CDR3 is CASKMPNQPQHF. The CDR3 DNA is TGTGCCAGTAAGATGCCAAATCAGCCCCAGCATTTT.

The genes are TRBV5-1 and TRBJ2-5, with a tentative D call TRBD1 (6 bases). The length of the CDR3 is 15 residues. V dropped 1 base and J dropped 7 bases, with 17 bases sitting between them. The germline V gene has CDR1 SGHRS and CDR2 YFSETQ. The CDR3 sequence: CASSLSSGAEGTQYF. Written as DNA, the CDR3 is TGCGCCAGCAGCTTGTCCTCAGGGGCGGAAGGGACCCAGTACTTC.